These T cell receptor beta chains were read from a single sample in a study of T cell responses to AZD1222 COVID-19 vaccine. Using immunoSEQ multiplex PCR, the repertoire was profiled, and TCRdb retains in-frame clones only, with some absent. This sample has 130,000 or so clones; 75% to 95% occur once, and the top ten carry just over 4%. Sequenced material: peripheral blood, taken 28 days after the second dose of the MenACWY control vaccine. These receptors were obtained from an adult who received the MenACWY meningococcal vaccine as a control. Both conserved end residues are part of each CDR3. The D gene is left open where the match is weak.

V	D	length	J	CDR3
TRBV2	.	12	TRBJ1-6	CASSSRYSPLHF
TRBV19	.	14	TRBJ1-5	CASSKQVINQPQHF
TRBV13	.	16	TRBJ2-1	CASSDSGGDRYNEQFF
TRBV5-4	.	16	TRBJ1-2	CASSLANPGADYGYTF
TRBV19	TRBD2	18	TRBJ2-4	CASSPRLAGKLAKNIQYF
TRBV21-1	.	16	TRBJ2-1	CASSKGGTSGRNEQFF
TRBV6-5	.	16	TRBJ2-3	CASSYSPPGSTDTQYF
TRBV19	.	13	TRBJ2-1	CASSIDLGNEQFF
TRBV21-1	.	19	TRBJ2-3	CASSPTLQGAAIPTDTQYF
TRBV6-6	.	14	TRBJ2-5	CASSSPGGSETQYF
TRBV5-4	TRBD2	15	TRBJ2-7	CASSTMTSGGYEQYF
TRBV18	.	12	TRBJ1-1	CASSRQNTEAFF